The rows below give T cell receptor beta chains drawn from one sample of a study of T cells in localized non-small cell lung cancer. Generated by immunoSEQ multiplex PCR, the TCRdb table keeps only in-frame clones and is missing some. In the table there are 1,500 to 2,000 clones, roughly a quarter of which are singletons. The source was normal lung tissue next to the tumor, collected before any cancer treatment. The receptor source for this set is a female donor older than 55 with stage II lung adenocarcinoma. Each CDR3 is given with its conserved first and last residue. The order of the fields is CDR3 protein, CDR3 DNA, D gene, J gene, V gene, clone size. A D gene is named only where the DNA matches it firmly. A clone size is listed for some rows: how often the clone was seen (once, few, many), or a class if it is expanded.

CDR3aa: CASLGDGETQYF
CDR3nt: TGTGCCAGCCTGGGAGATGGGGAGACCCAGTACTTC
d_gene: NA
j_gene: TRBJ2-5
v_gene: TRBV9
abundance: NA

CDR3aa: CASSKDRGRGYGGYTF
CDR3nt: TGTGCCAGCAGCAAGGACAGGGGACGGGGCTATGGTGGCTACACCTTC
d_gene: TRBD1
j_gene: TRBJ1-2
v_gene: TRBV28
abundance: NA

CDR3aa: CASSRTQGMGTGELFF
CDR3nt: TGTGCCAGCAGTCGGACCCAGGGGATGGGCACCGGGGAGCTGTTTTTT
d_gene: NA
j_gene: TRBJ2-2
v_gene: TRBV14
abundance: few

CDR3aa: CASRTISTDTQYF
CDR3nt: TGTGCCAGCAGGACTATTAGCACAGATACGCAGTATTTT
d_gene: NA
j_gene: TRBJ2-3
v_gene: TRBV19
abundance: NA

CDR3aa: CASSYPGQALTEAFF
CDR3nt: TGTGCCAGCAGTTACCCTGGACAGGCGCTCACTGAAGCTTTCTTT
d_gene: TRBD1
j_gene: TRBJ1-1
v_gene: TRBV6-8
abundance: few

CDR3aa: CASSFQGDRNTEAFF
CDR3nt: TGCGCCAGCAGCTTTCAGGGAGATCGGAACACTGAAGCTTTCTTT
d_gene: NA
j_gene: TRBJ1-1
v_gene: TRBV5-1
abundance: NA

CDR3aa: CASSENTGELFF
CDR3nt: TGCGCCAGCAGTGAGAACACCGGGGAGCTGTTTTTT
d_gene: NA
j_gene: TRBJ2-2
v_gene: TRBV10-1
abundance: NA

CDR3aa: CASSVETPLAGLSGELFF
CDR3nt: TGTGCCAGCAGCGTAGAAACCCCGCTAGCGGGACTTTCCGGGGAGCTGTTTTTT
d_gene: TRBD2
j_gene: TRBJ2-2
v_gene: TRBV9
abundance: few

CDR3aa: CASSSLRRGQNTEAFF
CDR3nt: TGTGCCAGCAGTTCCCTCCGCAGGGGCCAGAACACTGAAGCTTTCTTT
d_gene: NA
j_gene: TRBJ1-1
v_gene: TRBV28
abundance: few

CDR3aa: CASSSDRVNTEAFF
CDR3nt: TGTGCCAGCAGCTCAGACAGGGTTAATACTGAAGCTTTCTTT
d_gene: TRBD1
j_gene: TRBJ1-1
v_gene: TRBV11-3
abundance: few

CDR3aa: CASSVIEGANSGNTIYF
CDR3nt: TGTGCCAGCAGCGTAATAGAAGGGGCTAACTCTGGAAACACCATATATTTT
d_gene: NA
j_gene: TRBJ1-3
v_gene: TRBV9
abundance: NA

CDR3aa: CASSFLSGTDTQYF
CDR3nt: TGTGCCAGCAGTTTTTTGAGCGGAACAGATACGCAGTATTTT
d_gene: NA
j_gene: TRBJ2-3
v_gene: TRBV28
abundance: NA

CDR3aa: CASQDRVNTEAFF
CDR3nt: TGCGCCAGTCAAGACAGGGTGAACACTGAAGCTTTCTTT
d_gene: TRBD1
j_gene: TRBJ1-1
v_gene: TRBV10-2
abundance: few

CDR3aa: CATSAGTGLHEQFF
CDR3nt: TGTGCCACGTCGGCCGGGACAGGGCTCCATGAGCAGTTCTTC
d_gene: TRBD1
j_gene: TRBJ2-1
v_gene: TRBV2
abundance: medium-sized

CDR3aa: CASSGGTGLRGDYTF
CDR3nt: TGTGCCAGCAGCGGGGGGACGGGGCTCCGAGGGGACTACACCTTC
d_gene: NA
j_gene: TRBJ1-2
v_gene: TRBV11-3
abundance: medium-sized

CDR3aa: CASRLTPTGSTDTQYF
CDR3nt: TGCGCCAGCAGACTAACTCCGACAGGAAGCACAGATACGCAGTATTTT
d_gene: NA
j_gene: TRBJ2-3
v_gene: TRBV10-2
abundance: NA

CDR3aa: CASSLSTTNEKLFF
CDR3nt: TGTGCCAGCAGCCTATCTACAACTAATGAAAAACTGTTTTTT
d_gene: NA
j_gene: TRBJ1-4
v_gene: TRBV6-8
abundance: NA

CDR3aa: CASSLGGGGYTF
CDR3nt: TGTGCCAGCAGTTTGGGGGGAGGAGGCTACACCTTC
d_gene: NA
j_gene: TRBJ1-2
v_gene: TRBV25-1
abundance: medium-sized

CDR3aa: CASSAGHGDTEAFF
CDR3nt: TGTGCCAGCAGTGCCGGCCACGGGGACACTGAAGCTTTCTTT
d_gene: NA
j_gene: TRBJ1-1
v_gene: TRBV6-8
abundance: NA

CDR3aa: CASSEGGSGYTF
CDR3nt: TGTGCCAGCAGTGAAGGAGGGTCTGGCTACACCTTC
d_gene: NA
j_gene: TRBJ1-2
v_gene: TRBV25-1
abundance: large

CDR3aa: CASSSSSGLGTQYF
CDR3nt: TGTGCCAGCAGCTCCTCGAGCGGCCTCGGGACCCAGTACTTC
d_gene: NA
j_gene: TRBJ2-5
v_gene: TRBV9
abundance: NA

CDR3aa: CASSPRGSNTGELFF
CDR3nt: TGTGCCAGCAGTCCACGGGGTAGCAACACCGGGGAGCTGTTTTTT
d_gene: NA
j_gene: TRBJ2-2
v_gene: TRBV28
abundance: NA